This entry lists 6 T cell receptor beta chains sequenced from one sample in a study of cytomegalovirus exposure and HLA in healthy donors. The PCR had 60 Vbeta and 13 Jbeta primers. Data came from immunoSEQ multiplex PCR; TCRdb stores just in-frame clones and leaves some out. Among around 140,000 clones listed, approximately 70% were seen once. The specimen was PBMCs. The receptors were sampled from a young woman in good health and CMV-seronegative.

This rearrangement joins TRBV28 to TRBJ1-1, with 9 bases that match TRBD1. Germline V gene lookup returns CDR1 MDHEN and CDR2 SYDVKM. The CDR3 loop spans 15 amino acids. Trimming took 5 bases from V and 1 from J; bases not matched to a gene: 5. In nucleotides, the CDR3 is TGTGCCAGCAGTACAGGGGGCGGAGGGAACACTGAAGCTTTCTTT. Translating it yields CASSTGGGGNTEAFF.

This chain links TRBV6-5 with TRBJ2-1; TRBD2 matches at 10 bases. CDR1 and CDR2 from the germline V gene are MNHEY and SVGAGI. Losses at the gene ends were 7 bases for V and 9 bases for J; bases not matched to a gene: 12. The CDR3 loop spans 15 amino acids. CDR3 coding DNA: TGTGCCAGCACCCCTAGCGGGAGATCCTCACGTGAGCAGTTCTTC. Translated, it gives CASTPSGRSSREQFF.

The rearrangement uses TRBV9 and TRBJ1-1; D unresolved. From germline, CDR1 is SGDLS and CDR2 YYNGEE. The V and J ends lost 0 bases and 6 bases respectively, with 15 bases between them. The CDR3 is 15 residues long. The CDR3 spells CASSVAGGMGAEAFF. The CDR3 region has the DNA TGTGCCAGCAGCGTAGCTGGAGGGATGGGCGCTGAAGCTTTCTTT.

The chain employs TRBV10-3 and TRBJ2-2, with 9 bases that match TRBD2. The germline gives CDR1 ENHRY, CDR2 SYGVKD. The CDR3 runs to 17 residues. J was trimmed by 5 bases and V by 2 bases; bases with no gene match: 9. The CDR3 bases are TGTGCCATCAGTGAGCTACTAGCGGGCGCTCGGACCGGGGAGCTGTTTTTT. Translating it yields CAISELLAGARTGELFF.

The sample holds one count of this clone. The chain employs TRBV19 and TRBJ2-7; 9 nucleotides agree with TRBD1. The V and J ends lost 5 bases and 3 bases, in that order; junction bases with no gene match: 5. The germline CDR1 and CDR2 sequences are LNHDA and SQIVND (reference sequence). This CDR3 has 14 amino acids. The CDR3 DNA reads TGTGCCAGTAGTCGACAGGGGGGCTACTACGAGCAGTACTTC. It yields the protein CASSRQGGYYEQYF. Filled out from reference TRBV19 and TRBJ2-7, the complete variable domain reads DGGITQSPKYLFRKEGQNVTLSCEQNLNHDAMYWYRQDPGQGLRLIYYSQIVNDFQKGDIAEGYSVSREKKESFPLTVTSAQKNPTAFYLCASSRQGGYYEQYFGPGTRLTVT.

This clone was detected once. The chain has TRBV18 and TRBJ1-1; perhaps TRBD1 as D (5 bases). With 3 bases removed from V and 0 bases from J, the gap between germline ends came to 8 bases. There are 14 residues in the CDR3. Germline V gives CDR1 KGHSH, CDR2 LQKENI. CDR3 bases: TGTGCCAGCTCACCGACAGAACTGAACACTGAAGCTTTCTTT. Translation gives CASSPTELNTEAFF.